Described below is a single T cell receptor beta chain sequence and its context. These data belong to a study of shared T cell receptors in the human thymus. TCRdb's copy holds only in-frame clones and misses some; the assay was immunoSEQ multiplex PCR. The sample gives some 640,000 clones, approximately 87% of which show up once; approximately 0.0097% is in the top ten. The CDR3 is 17 amino acids. V lost 1 base, J lost 8 bases, and 12 bases stayed unmatched. Germline V gene data show CDR1 as SGHDT and CDR2 as YYEEEE. These data were likewise used in another study, on human thymus T cells. As that study records: It was healthy Finnish infants having corrective surgery for congenital heart defects who were the donors. Resections that were taken during corrective heart surgery supplied the thymus tissue. Repertoires from thymus and blood appeared to show biased V and J gene usage. Related research found strongly overlapping thymic repertoires in unrelated individuals.

This receptor was obtained from a boy in the first two years of life with a congenital heart defect. Sequencing was done on a sample of thymocytes. The rearrangement uses TRBV5-6 and TRBJ1-6, with TRBD1 identical over 7 bases. The CDR3 DNA sequence: TGTGCCAGCAGCTTGAAGAGCTTGACAGGGCACTATTCACCCCTCCACTTT. It translates to CASSLKSLTGHYSPLHF.